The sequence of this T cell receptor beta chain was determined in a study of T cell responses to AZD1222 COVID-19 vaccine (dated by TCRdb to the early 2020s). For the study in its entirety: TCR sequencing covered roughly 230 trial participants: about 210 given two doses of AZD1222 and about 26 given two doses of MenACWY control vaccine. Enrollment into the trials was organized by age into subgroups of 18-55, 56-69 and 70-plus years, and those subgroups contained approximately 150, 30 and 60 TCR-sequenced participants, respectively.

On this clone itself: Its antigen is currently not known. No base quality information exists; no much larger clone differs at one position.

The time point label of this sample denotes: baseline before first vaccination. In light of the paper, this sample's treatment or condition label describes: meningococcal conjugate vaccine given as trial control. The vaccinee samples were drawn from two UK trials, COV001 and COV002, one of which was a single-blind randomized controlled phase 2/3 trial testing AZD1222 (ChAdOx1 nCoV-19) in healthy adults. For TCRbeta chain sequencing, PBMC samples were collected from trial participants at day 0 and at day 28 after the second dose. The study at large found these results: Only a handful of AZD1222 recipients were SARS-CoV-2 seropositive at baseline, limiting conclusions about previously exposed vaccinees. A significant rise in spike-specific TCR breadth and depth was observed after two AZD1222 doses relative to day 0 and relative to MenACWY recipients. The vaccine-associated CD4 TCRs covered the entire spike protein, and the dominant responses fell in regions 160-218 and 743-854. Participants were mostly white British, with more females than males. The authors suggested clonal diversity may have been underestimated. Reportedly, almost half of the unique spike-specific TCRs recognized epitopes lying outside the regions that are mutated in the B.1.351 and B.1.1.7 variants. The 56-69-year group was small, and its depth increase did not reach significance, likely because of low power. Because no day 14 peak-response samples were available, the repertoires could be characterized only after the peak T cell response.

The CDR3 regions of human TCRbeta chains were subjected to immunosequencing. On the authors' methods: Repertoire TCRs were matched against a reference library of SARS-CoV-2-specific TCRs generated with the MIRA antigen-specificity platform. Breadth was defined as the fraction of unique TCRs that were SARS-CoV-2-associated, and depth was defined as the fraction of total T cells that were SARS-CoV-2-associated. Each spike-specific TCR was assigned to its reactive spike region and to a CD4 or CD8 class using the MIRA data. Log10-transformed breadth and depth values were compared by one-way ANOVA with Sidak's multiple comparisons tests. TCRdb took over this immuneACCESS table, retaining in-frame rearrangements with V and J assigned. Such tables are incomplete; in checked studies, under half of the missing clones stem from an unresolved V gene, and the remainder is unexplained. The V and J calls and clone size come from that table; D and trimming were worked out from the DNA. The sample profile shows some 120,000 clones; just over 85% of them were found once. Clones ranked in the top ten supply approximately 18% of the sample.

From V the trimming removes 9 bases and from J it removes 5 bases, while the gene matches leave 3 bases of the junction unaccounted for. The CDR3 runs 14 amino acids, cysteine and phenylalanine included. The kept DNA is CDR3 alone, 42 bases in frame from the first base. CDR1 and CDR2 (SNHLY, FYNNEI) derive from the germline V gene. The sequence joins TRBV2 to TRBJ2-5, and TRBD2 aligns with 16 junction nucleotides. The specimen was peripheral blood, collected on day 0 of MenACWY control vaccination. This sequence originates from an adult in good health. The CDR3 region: CASRGLAGGETQYF. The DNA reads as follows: TGTGCCAGTCGGGGACTAGCGGGAGGGGAGACCCAGTACTTC. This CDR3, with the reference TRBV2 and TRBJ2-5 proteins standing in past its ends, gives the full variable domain EPEVTQTPSHQVTQMGQEVILRCVPISNHLYFYWYRQILGQKVEFLVSFYNNEISEKSEIFDDQFSVERPDGSNFTLKIRSTKLEDSAMYFCASRGLAGGETQYFGPGTRLLVL.